The clone carrying this T cell receptor (beta chain) appeared once. The data were obtained in a study of shared clonotypes between healthy human individuals. Study-wide background: For every donor, three CD4 naive, three CD4 memory, two CD8 naive and one CD8 memory plates were used.

V was pared by 1 base and J by 3 bases, with 12 bases between. Germline-derived CDR1 and CDR2 are MNHEY and SMNVEV (reference sequence). The CDR3 contains 15 residues. The table came from immunoSEQ multiplex PCR; TCRdb's copy has only in-frame clones and leaves some out. The table has 2 million to 3 million clones, roughly 93% seen once. This chain connects TRBV27 to TRBJ1-2; D is perhaps TRBD1 (6 bases). This sequence originates from a man younger than 35 in good health. Some clones in this sample may be carry-over from other donors' samples. Sequenced material: naive CD4+ T cells from PBMCs. Subset given: CD45RA+ positively selected. CDR3 protein: CASSLFPTGYYGYTF. CDR3 DNA: TGTGCCAGCAGTTTATTCCCGACAGGATACTATGGCTACACCTTC.